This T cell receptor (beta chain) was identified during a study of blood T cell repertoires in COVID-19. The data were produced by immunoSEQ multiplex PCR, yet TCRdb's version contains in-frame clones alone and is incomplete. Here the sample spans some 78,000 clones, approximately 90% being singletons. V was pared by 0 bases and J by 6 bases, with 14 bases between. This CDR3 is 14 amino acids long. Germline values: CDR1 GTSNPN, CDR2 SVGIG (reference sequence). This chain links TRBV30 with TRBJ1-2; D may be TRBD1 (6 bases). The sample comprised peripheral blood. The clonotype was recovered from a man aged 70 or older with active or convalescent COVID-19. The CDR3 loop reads CAWSVSRGLDGYTF. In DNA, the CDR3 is TGTGCCTGGAGTGTAAGCAGGGGCCTGGATGGCTACACCTTC.